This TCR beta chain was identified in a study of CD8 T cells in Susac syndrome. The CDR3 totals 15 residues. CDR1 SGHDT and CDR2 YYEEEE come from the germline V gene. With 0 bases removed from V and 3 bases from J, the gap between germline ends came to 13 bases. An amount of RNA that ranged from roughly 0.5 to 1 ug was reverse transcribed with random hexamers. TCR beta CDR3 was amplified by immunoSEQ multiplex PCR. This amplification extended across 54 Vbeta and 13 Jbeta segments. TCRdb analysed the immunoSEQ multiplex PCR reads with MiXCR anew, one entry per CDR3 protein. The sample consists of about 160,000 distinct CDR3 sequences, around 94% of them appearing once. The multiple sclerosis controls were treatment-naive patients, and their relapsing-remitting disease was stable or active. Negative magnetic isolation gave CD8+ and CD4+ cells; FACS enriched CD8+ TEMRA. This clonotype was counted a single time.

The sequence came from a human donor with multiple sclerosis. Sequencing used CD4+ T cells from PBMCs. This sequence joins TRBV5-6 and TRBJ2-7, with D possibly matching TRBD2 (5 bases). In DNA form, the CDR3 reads TGTGCCAGCAGCTTGGGGATTCTAGCAAGCTACGAGCAGTACTTC. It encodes CASSLGILASYEQYF.